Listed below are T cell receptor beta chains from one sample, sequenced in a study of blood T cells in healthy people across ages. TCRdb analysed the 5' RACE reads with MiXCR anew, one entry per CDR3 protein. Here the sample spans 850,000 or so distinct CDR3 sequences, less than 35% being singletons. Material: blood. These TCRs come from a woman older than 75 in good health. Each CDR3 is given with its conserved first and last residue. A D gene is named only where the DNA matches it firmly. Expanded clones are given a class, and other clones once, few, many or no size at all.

CASSLRQGSSYEQYF,TGTGCCAGCAGCCTTCGACAGGGATCGTCATACGAGCAGTACTTC,TRBD1,many,TRBJ2-7,TRBV7-2
CASSPEQSGNTIYF,TGCGCCAGCAGCCCGGAGCAGTCTGGAAACACCATATATTTT,-,-,TRBJ1-3,TRBV5-1
CASSLETAYSRNYGYTF,TGTGCCAGCAGCTTAGAGACAGCTTACTCGCGTAACTATGGCTACACCTTC,-,-,TRBJ1-2,TRBV7-2
CASSQWGPDGDTQYF,TGTGCCAGCAGTCAATGGGGCCCAGACGGAGATACGCAGTATTTT,-,once,TRBJ2-3,TRBV6-1
CAISESGGGQPQHF,TGTGCCATCAGTGAGTCAGGTGGAGGTCAGCCCCAGCATTTT,-,few,TRBJ1-5,TRBV10-3
CASSLVSGGAVGETQYF,TGTGCCAGCAGCTTAGTTAGCGGGGGGGCCGTGGGAGAGACCCAGTACTTC,TRBD2,-,TRBJ2-5,TRBV11-2
CASSLTQGPYSGANVLTF,TGCGCCAGCAGCCTAACCCAGGGGCCTTACTCTGGGGCCAACGTCCTGACTTTC,-,-,TRBJ2-6,TRBV5-1
CASSLDRGPYSNQPQHF,TGTGCCAGCAGCTTAGACAGGGGGCCATATAGCAATCAGCCCCAGCATTTT,TRBD1,few,TRBJ1-5,TRBV7-2
CASSKERSYNSPLHF,TGTGCCAGCAGCAAGGAGCGTTCCTATAATTCACCCCTCCACTTT,-,few,TRBJ1-6,TRBV7-2
CASSQGAPNTGELFF,TGTGCCAGCAGCCAGGGGGCCCCGAACACCGGGGAGCTGTTTTTT,TRBD1,-,TRBJ2-2,TRBV7-9
CSARATGGETQYF,TGCAGTGCTAGAGCCACAGGGGGGGAGACCCAGTACTTC,TRBD1,many,TRBJ2-5,TRBV20-1
CASTLRGEGEAFF,TGTGCCAGCACCCTCAGGGGGGAAGGTGAAGCTTTCTTT,TRBD1,many,TRBJ1-1,TRBV12-3/TRBV12-4
CAWNPSGLGEQFF,TGTGCCTGGAACCCCTCCGGGTTGGGTGAGCAGTTCTTC,-,many,TRBJ2-1,TRBV30
CASKYGEQYF,TGTGCCAGCAAGTATGGCGAGCAGTACTTC,-,many,TRBJ2-7,TRBV2
CASSSKRRDTEAFF,TGTGCCAGCAGCTCGAAGAGACGGGACACTGAAGCTTTCTTT,-,-,TRBJ1-1,TRBV7-9
CASSQGEQGPQAKNIQYF,TGTGCCAGCAGCCAAGGCGAACAGGGGCCCCAAGCCAAAAACATTCAGTACTTC,TRBD1,many,TRBJ2-4,TRBV3-1
CAINAGRGNTEAFF,TGTGCCATCAATGCCGGGCGGGGGAACACTGAAGCTTTCTTT,-,-,TRBJ1-1,TRBV6-1
CASSFPRAANNEQYF,TGTGCCAGCAGTTTCCCCCGGGCCGCCAACAATGAGCAGTACTTC,-,-,TRBJ2-7,TRBV6-6
CATSKDRGYEQYF,TGTGCCACCAGCAAGGACAGGGGGTACGAGCAGTACTTC,TRBD1,many,TRBJ2-7,TRBV15
CASSEQNLAGGRQFF,TGTGCCAGCAGCGAACAAAATCTAGCGGGGGGGCGGCAGTTCTTC,TRBD2,many,TRBJ2-1,TRBV2
CASSLGANPTDTQYF,TGCGCCAGCAGCTTGGGAGCTAACCCCACAGATACGCAGTATTTT,-,many,TRBJ2-3,TRBV5-1
CASSLEVPGNEQFF,TGCGCCAGCAGCTTGGAGGTCCCCGGTAATGAGCAGTTCTTC,-,many,TRBJ2-1,TRBV5-1
CASSFPGNNEQFF,TGTGCCAGCAGCTTCCCGGGAAACAATGAGCAGTTCTTC,-,-,TRBJ2-1,TRBV7-3
CATSRETGGMETQYF,TGTGCCACCAGCAGAGAAACAGGGGGGATGGAGACCCAGTACTTC,TRBD1,many,TRBJ2-5,TRBV15
CASSSDRSPYNEQFF,TGTGCCAGCAGTTCGGACAGGAGCCCCTACAATGAGCAGTTCTTC,TRBD1,many,TRBJ2-1,TRBV11-2
CASSVLAGGQETQYF,TGTGCCAGCAGCGTCCTAGCGGGGGGCCAAGAGACCCAGTACTTC,TRBD2,many,TRBJ2-5,TRBV9
CASSPGGYRAHWSYEQYF,TGTGCCAGCAGCCCAGGGGGCTACAGAGCTCATTGGTCCTACGAGCAGTACTTC,TRBD1,-,TRBJ2-7,TRBV7-2
CASSLRIGQGVYEQYF,TGCGCCAGCAGCCTTCGGATCGGACAGGGGGTCTACGAGCAGTACTTC,TRBD1,many,TRBJ2-7,TRBV5-1
CASTSRQGAGGYTF,TGTGCCAGCACCTCGCGACAGGGGGCGGGCGGCTACACCTTC,TRBD1,many,TRBJ1-2,TRBV28
CASSQKGNTEAFF,TGTGCCAGCAGCCAAAAGGGGAACACTGAAGCTTTCTTT,-,many,TRBJ1-1,TRBV3-1
CASKHPNTGELFF,TGCGCCAGCAAGCACCCGAACACCGGGGAGCTGTTTTTT,-,-,TRBJ2-2,TRBV6-5
CASSPQHLSSTDTQYF,TGTGCCAGCAGCCCCCAACATCTTTCTAGCACAGATACGCAGTATTTT,-,many,TRBJ2-3,TRBV7-8
CASRSGTSAETQYF,TGCGCCAGCAGGTCCGGGACTAGCGCAGAGACCCAGTACTTC,TRBD2,many,TRBJ2-5,TRBV5-1
CAGAPGGADTQYF,TGTGCCGGGGCACCAGGGGGGGCAGATACGCAGTATTTT,-,-,TRBJ2-3,TRBV2
CASSLDGDRGYGYTF,TGTGCCAGCAGCTTAGATGGGGACAGGGGCTATGGCTACACCTTC,TRBD1,many,TRBJ1-2,TRBV7-9
CSVAGTPPGETQYF,TGCAGCGTTGCCGGGACACCCCCGGGAGAGACCCAGTACTTC,-,-,TRBJ2-5,TRBV29-1
CASSEARRGDATDTQYF,TGTGCCAGCAGCGAAGCCCGGCGCGGGGACGCGACGGATACGCAGTATTTT,-,-,TRBJ2-3,TRBV6-1